Shown below are 7 T cell receptor beta chains from a single sample sequenced in a study of cytomegalovirus exposure and HLA in healthy donors. PCR was performed using 60 Vbeta and 13 Jbeta primers. Assay used: immunoSEQ multiplex PCR; TCRdb lists only in-frame clones, some missing. The sample consists of about 130,000 clones, more than 65% of them appearing once. Sequencing used PBMCs. These receptors were obtained from a woman aged 55-75 years in good health and CMV-seropositive.

The rearrangement joins TRBV6-6 to TRBJ2-7; D is unresolved. Germline V CDR1 and CDR2: MNHNY, SVGAGI (reference sequence). The CDR3 has 14 residues. Trimming stripped 8 bases from V and 1 base from J, with 15 bases between. DNA of the CDR3: TGTGCCAGCGGTGAGCCCGTAATTTCCTACGAGCAGTACTTC. It encodes CASGEPVISYEQYF.

The count of this clone is one. V is TRBV5-4 and J is TRBJ1-2; D may be TRBD1 (6 bases). V was clipped by 1 base and J by 3 bases, with 13 bases between them. This CDR3 spans 15 amino acids. Per the germline V gene, CDR1 is SGHNT and CDR2 is YYREEE (reference sequence). CDR3 in amino acids: CASSLKEGGDYGYTF. The CDR3, as DNA: TGTGCCAGCAGCTTGAAAGAAGGGGGGGACTATGGCTACACCTTC.

The rearrangement uses TRBV28 and TRBJ1-2; 8 nucleotides match TRBD1. The V and J ends lost 5 bases and 6 bases, in that order; junction bases with no gene match: 11. CDR1 is MDHEN and CDR2 is SYDVKM in the germline V gene. The CDR3 covers 15 residues. CDR3 coding DNA: TGTGCCAGCAGTCTCTCACCAGGGGGCTCGGATGGCTACACCTTC. Translated, it gives CASSLSPGGSDGYTF.

This chain uses TRBV6-1 with TRBJ2-7; tentative D call: TRBD2 (5 bases). V was pared by 10 bases and J by 3 bases, with 22 bases between. The CDR3 length is 15 residues. The germline V gene encodes CDR1 MNHNS and CDR2 SASEGT. CDR3 bases: TGTGCCATCCGACCCGGTCCCACCGGAGGCTACGAGCAGTACTTC. As protein: CAIRPGPTGGYEQYF.

The gene calls are TRBV5-4 and TRBJ2-5; 8 bases map to TRBD1. There are 14 residues in the CDR3. V lost 4 bases and J lost 5; bases outside the gene matches: 7. Germline CDR1 reads SGHNT; CDR2 reads YYREEE (reference sequence). CDR3 nucleotide sequence: TGTGCCAGCAGCATAGGACAGGGTGGGGAGACCCAGTACTTC. Its protein is CASSIGQGGETQYF. Supplemented by reference TRBV5-4 and TRBJ2-5, the full variable domain reads ETGVTQSPTHLIKTRGQQVTLRCSSQSGHNTVSWYQQALGQGPQFIFQYYREEENGRGNFPPRFSGLQFPNYSSELNVNALELDDSALYLCASSIGQGGETQYFGPGTRLLVL.

This chain uses TRBV7-3 with TRBJ2-1; 13 bases align to TRBD2. Trimming took 8 bases from V and 4 from J; bases not matched to a gene: 5. CDR1 is SGHTA, CDR2 FQGTGA, per germline. The CDR3 sequence is 15 residues long. The CDR3: CASAQLAGGYNEQFF. In DNA, the CDR3 is TGTGCCAGCGCCCAACTAGCGGGGGGGTACAATGAGCAGTTCTTC.

Comment on this clone: A read error is likely, as this CDR3 ends without the conserved phenylalanine or tryptophan. The chain links TRBV6-5 to TRBJ1-5; 8 nucleotides match TRBD1. Trimming at V came to 6 bases and at J to 5 bases, leaving 6 bases not matched to a gene. The CDR3 extends over 14 amino acids. Germline lookup yields CDR1 MNHEY and CDR2 SVGAGI. In DNA, the CDR3 is TGTGCCAGCAGAGTCGACAGGGGCGATCAGCCCCAGCATTCT. Translating gives CASRVDRGDQPQHS.